This TCR beta chain was identified in a study of glioma-infiltrating T cells after dendritic cell vaccination. About the study: Patients received autologous tumor lysate-pulsed dendritic cell vaccination between about 2003 and 2013. At biweekly intervals, patients got three intradermal dendritic cell vaccine injections.

The CDR3 consists of 13 residues. J was trimmed by 11 bases and V by 4 bases; bases with no gene match: 10. The V gene's germline CDR1 is SEHNR and CDR2 FQNEAQ (reference sequence). The time point was: after dendritic cell vaccination, including at tumor progression/relapse. Using immunoSEQ multiplex PCR, the repertoire was profiled, and TCRdb retains in-frame clones only, with some absent. The sample contains about 50,000 clones, around nine tenths of which appear only once. The material was blood, obtained after dendritic cell vaccination. The chain is built from TRBV7-9 and TRBJ1-1; 7 nucleotides agree with TRBD1. The sequence was collected from a human donor with glioblastoma. Written as DNA, the CDR3 is TGTGCCAGCAGCTCGAACCCAGGGGGATACGCTTTCTTT. Encoded protein: CASSSNPGGYAFF.